The rows below give T cell receptor beta chains drawn from one sample of a study of identical twins. TCRdb itself ran the 5' RACE reads through MiXCR, one entry per CDR3 protein. The sample carries roughly 1.6 million distinct CDR3 sequences, more than 30% recorded once. Sequenced sample: cord blood. The receptors come from a newborn girl in good health. The CDR3 runs from the conserved cysteine through the conserved F or W. The order of the fields is J gene, clone size, D gene, V gene, CDR3 DNA, CDR3 protein. A D gene is named only where the DNA matches it firmly. Clone size is stated in some rows and not others, as once, few, many or a class when expanded.

TRBJ1-1 many . TRBV20-1 TGCAGTGCTAGCAGGGGCACTGAAGCTTTCTTT CSASRGTEAFF
TRBJ2-1 . TRBD2 TRBV12-3/TRBV12-4 TGTGCCAGCAGCATTAGCGGGAAGGCCTACAATGAGCAGTTCTTC CASSISGKAYNEQFF
TRBJ2-7 few . TRBV9 TGTGCCAGCAGCGTAGGGGACTGGTACGAGCAGTACTTC CASSVGDWYEQYF
TRBJ1-4 few . TRBV10-2 TGCGCCAGCAGTGGGGGCGCGGTTGAAAAACTGTTTTTT CASSGGAVEKLFF
TRBJ1-2 . . TRBV11-2 TGTACCAGCGGCTCCCTCCGGGACGGGGAAGACTATGGCTACACCTTC CTSGSLRDGEDYGYTF
TRBJ2-7 few TRBD2 TRBV4-2 TGTGCCAGCAGCCCCAGCCTACTAGCGGCCCTATACGAGCAGTACTTC CASSPSLLAALYEQYF
TRBJ2-4 . . TRBV28 TGTGCCAGCAGTTTTAGGGGGACTGGGGCGCGAGAGCAGTACTTC CASSFRGTGAREQYF
TRBJ2-1 . . TRBV21-1 TGTGCCAGCAGCAAAGCCGCCGGACTAGACCACAATGAGCAGTTCTTC CASSKAAGLDHNEQFF
TRBJ1-1 once . TRBV7-9 TGTGCCAGCCCTTGGGGCACTGAAGCTTTCTTT CASPWGTEAFF
TRBJ2-7 . TRBD2 TRBV3-1 TGTGCCAGCAGTTACCGGGGGACTAGCGTGTCCAATGAGCAGTACTTC CASSYRGTSVSNEQYF
TRBJ2-7 few . TRBV28 TGTGCCAGCAGTTTAGGGTTTCGGGGGTACGAGCAGTACTTC CASSLGFRGYEQYF
TRBJ2-1 . . TRBV20-1 TGCAGTGCTAGAGATCCCGACTTGGGTGAGCAGTTCTTC CSARDPDLGEQFF
TRBJ2-7 few TRBD1 TRBV20-1 TGCAGTGCTAGAAGTTCCCAGGGGGTCCCCTCCTACGAGCAGTACTTC CSARSSQGVPSYEQYF
TRBJ2-1 . TRBD2 TRBV10-3 TGTGCCATCAGGACTAGCGGGAGTTACGAGCAGTTCTTC CAIRTSGSYEQFF
TRBJ2-7 . TRBD2 TRBV20-1 TGCAGTGCTAGAGATATCGCCTACGGGGAGGGGCAGTACTTC CSARDIAYGEGQYF
TRBJ2-3 few . TRBV20-1 TGCAGTGCTAGAGATGGGAAGGGGGCAGATACGCAGTATTTT CSARDGKGADTQYF
TRBJ1-1 . TRBD1 TRBV29-1 TGCAGCGTTGGGGGAGCACCCGGGACAGGTAGCACTGAAGCTTTCTTT CSVGGAPGTGSTEAFF
TRBJ2-7 . . TRBV18 TGTGCCAGCTCACCGGAGGGAGACGAGCAGTACTTC CASSPEGDEQYF
TRBJ2-2 few TRBD2 TRBV10-1 TGCGCCTCAAGTCGGGACTACAGTGGGGAGCTGTTTTTT CASSRDYSGELFF
TRBJ1-4 . . TRBV5-1 TGCGCCAGCAGCTTGGAGGTGTCGCGGGAAAAACTGTTTTTT CASSLEVSREKLFF
TRBJ2-1 many TRBD2 TRBV5-1 TGCGCCAGCAGCTTGTGGTCGAGGACTAGAAGTTACAATGAGCAGTTCTTC CASSLWSRTRSYNEQFF
TRBJ1-1 . . TRBV20-1 TGCAGTGCTAGAGTCCAGGGAGTGTATGAAGCTTTCTTT CSARVQGVYEAFF